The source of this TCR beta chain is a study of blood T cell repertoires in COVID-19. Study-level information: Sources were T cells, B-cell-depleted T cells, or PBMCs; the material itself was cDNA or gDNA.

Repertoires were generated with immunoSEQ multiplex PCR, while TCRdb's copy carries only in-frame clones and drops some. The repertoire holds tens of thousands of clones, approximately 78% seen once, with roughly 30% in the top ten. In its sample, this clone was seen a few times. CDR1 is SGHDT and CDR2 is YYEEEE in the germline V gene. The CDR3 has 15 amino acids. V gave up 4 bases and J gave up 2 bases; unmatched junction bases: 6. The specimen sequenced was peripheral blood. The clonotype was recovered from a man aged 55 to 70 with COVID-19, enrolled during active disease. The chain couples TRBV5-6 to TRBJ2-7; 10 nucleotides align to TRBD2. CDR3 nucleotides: TGTGCCAGCAGCGTCAGCGGGAGGGCGGCCTACGAGCAGTACTTC. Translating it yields CASSVSGRAAYEQYF.